The rows below give T cell receptor beta chains drawn from one sample of a study of shared clonotypes between healthy human individuals. The table came from immunoSEQ multiplex PCR; TCRdb's copy has only in-frame clones and leaves some out. The sample records about 2.4 million clones, 93% being singletons. Sequenced sample: naive CD4+ T cells from PBMCs. These receptors were obtained from a man aged 18-30 years in good health. Some clones in this sample may be carry-over from other donors' samples. The CDR3 runs from the conserved cysteine through the conserved F or W. Each record gives: J gene, D gene, clone size, V gene, CDR3 DNA, CDR3 protein. The D gene is left open where the match is weak. Only some rows state a clone size, as once, few, many or a class for expanded clones.

J gene: TRBJ2-1
D gene: TRBD2
clone size: NA
V gene: TRBV4-1
CDR3 DNA: TGCGCCAGCCGACGGGTAGCGGGAGATAATGAGCAGTTCTTC
CDR3 protein: CASRRVAGDNEQFF

J gene: TRBJ1-1
D gene: NA
clone size: once
V gene: TRBV10-3
CDR3 DNA: TGTGCCATCAGTGAGGAGCGGGCAGGAAAGAACACTGAAGCTTTCTTT
CDR3 protein: CAISEERAGKNTEAFF

J gene: TRBJ2-5
D gene: TRBD2
clone size: NA
V gene: TRBV27
CDR3 DNA: TGTGCCAGCAGTTCCGCCTATCTAGCGGGTATTCAAGAGACCCAGTACTTC
CDR3 protein: CASSSAYLAGIQETQYF

J gene: TRBJ1-4
D gene: NA
clone size: NA
V gene: TRBV9
CDR3 DNA: TGTGCCAGCAGCTATGGGGACGACTGGAATGAAAAACTGTTTTTT
CDR3 protein: CASSYGDDWNEKLFF

J gene: TRBJ2-7
D gene: TRBD2
clone size: NA
V gene: TRBV5-4
CDR3 DNA: TGTGCCAGCAGCCAAGGTCAGCGACTAGCGGGAGGGCCCCCTTACGAGCAGTACTTC
CDR3 protein: CASSQGQRLAGGPPYEQYF

J gene: TRBJ2-7
D gene: NA
clone size: NA
V gene: TRBV7-2
CDR3 DNA: TGTGCCAGCAGCTTCCTCGGCCCAATCAATGCCTACGAGCAGTACTTC
CDR3 protein: CASSFLGPINAYEQYF

J gene: TRBJ2-7
D gene: NA
clone size: NA
V gene: TRBV28
CDR3 DNA: TGTGCCAGCAGCTCCCTGGATCGGTACGAGCAGTACTTC
CDR3 protein: CASSSLDRYEQYF

J gene: TRBJ2-7
D gene: TRBD2
clone size: NA
V gene: TRBV27
CDR3 DNA: TGTGCCAGCAGTTTATTGAGCGGGGGTCCGACCAGTTGGGCCTACGAGCAGTACTTC
CDR3 protein: CASSLLSGGPTSWAYEQYF

J gene: TRBJ2-1
D gene: NA
clone size: NA
V gene: TRBV7-2
CDR3 DNA: TGTGCCAGCAGCCAGGGGGGCTCAGCCTCCTACAATGAGCAGTTCTTC
CDR3 protein: CASSQGGSASYNEQFF

J gene: TRBJ2-5
D gene: TRBD2
clone size: NA
V gene: TRBV28
CDR3 DNA: TGTGCCAGCAGCTTGTCCCGACTAGCGGGCTTGACCCAGTACTTC
CDR3 protein: CASSLSRLAGLTQYF

J gene: TRBJ1-2
D gene: TRBD1
clone size: NA
V gene: TRBV4-2
CDR3 DNA: TGTGCCAGCAGCCAAGGTCAGGGGGCGGGTGAGGGCTACACCTTC
CDR3 protein: CASSQGQGAGEGYTF

J gene: TRBJ2-7
D gene: NA
clone size: NA
V gene: TRBV5-4
CDR3 DNA: TGTGCCAGCAGCTTGGGACCGAATGGAGCCCGCGAGCAGTACTTC
CDR3 protein: CASSLGPNGAREQYF

J gene: TRBJ1-5
D gene: NA
clone size: once
V gene: TRBV28
CDR3 DNA: TGTGCCAGCAGTTTATCTGCCGGGTCGAACAATCAGCCCCAGCATTTT
CDR3 protein: CASSLSAGSNNQPQHF

J gene: TRBJ2-7
D gene: NA
clone size: NA
V gene: TRBV19
CDR3 DNA: TGTGCCAGTAGTATTCAGGTTGGGGGAGGCGAGCAGTACTTC
CDR3 protein: CASSIQVGGGEQYF

J gene: TRBJ2-3
D gene: TRBD2
clone size: NA
V gene: TRBV7-2
CDR3 DNA: TGTGCCAGCAGCTTAGAGCGGGAGTCGTCAGATACGCAGTATTTT
CDR3 protein: CASSLERESSDTQYF

J gene: TRBJ2-2
D gene: TRBD2
clone size: NA
V gene: TRBV28
CDR3 DNA: TGTGCCAGCAGTAGAATCCCGGGACTAGGGGACACCGGGGAGCTGTTTTTT
CDR3 protein: CASSRIPGLGDTGELFF

J gene: TRBJ2-3
D gene: NA
clone size: NA
V gene: TRBV5-1
CDR3 DNA: TGCGCCAGCAGCTCCTCGGACAGCTTTAGCACAGATACGCAGTATTTT
CDR3 protein: CASSSSDSFSTDTQYF

J gene: TRBJ2-1
D gene: TRBD2
clone size: NA
V gene: TRBV5-1
CDR3 DNA: TGCGCCAGCAGCTTGACCTCCGCTAGCGGGAGACTGAATGAGCAGTTCTTC
CDR3 protein: CASSLTSASGRLNEQFF

J gene: TRBJ1-6
D gene: NA
clone size: NA
V gene: TRBV14
CDR3 DNA: TGTGCCAGCAGCCAGCAGGGTTATAATTCACCCCTCCACTTT
CDR3 protein: CASSQQGYNSPLHF